The present TCR beta chain was sequenced within a study of regulatory T cells in long-lasting Graves disease. The germline V gene has CDR1 SEHNR and CDR2 FQNEAQ (reference sequence). V lost 6 bases and J lost 3; bases outside the gene matches: 14. The CDR3 covers 17 residues. The sample's time point: persistent/refractory GD, antithyroid drugs over 5 years with positive TRAb. RNA isolated from PBMCs was used to make the TCR library. Arm-PCR of CDR3 regions and iRepertoire HTBI primers were used to build TCR beta libraries. TCRdb recomputed calls from the multiplex PCR reads with MiXCR, one row per CDR3 protein. The table lists roughly 360,000 distinct CDR3 sequences, roughly 25% of them singletons. Study outcomes and limitations: Persistent disease was associated with favored TRBV28 usage and with favored use of TRBJ1-2 and TRBJ2-5.

Comments on this clonotype: Its cognate antigen is unknown.

J is TRBJ2-7 and V is TRBV7-9, with 10 bases aligning to TRBD1. This clonotype was obtained from a middle-aged woman with Graves disease. The source material was peripheral blood mononuclear cells (PBMCs), sampled when the disease was refractory, from a patient treated with antithyroid drugs. CDR3 sequence (DNA): TGTGCCAGCAGTACCGGGACAGGGGTGTGGAAGGTCTACGAGCAGTACTTC. It yields the protein CASSTGTGVWKVYEQYF.